This T cell receptor beta chain was captured by sequencing in a study of T cell changes during pregnancy in multiple sclerosis. Between the trimmed V and J ends, which lost 8 bases and 2 bases, there was a span of 14 bases. Germline V lookup: CDR1 ENHRY, CDR2 SYGVKD. The CDR3 length is 14 residues. TCRdb's table, derived via immunoSEQ multiplex PCR, lists solely in-frame clones and lacks some. Here the sample spans fewer than 45,000 clones, just under 95% being singletons. The chain combines TRBV10-3 with TRBJ2-3, with D possibly matching TRBD2 (5 bases). The sequence was collected from a female donor with multiple sclerosis, enrolled in a pregnancy study. Source: CD4+ T cells from peripheral blood mononuclear cells, taken in the first trimester of pregnancy. Written as DNA, the CDR3 is TGTGCCATCCAAAGGGAGCCCGCCACAGATACGCAGTATTTT. Protein: CAIQREPATDTQYF.